This T cell receptor beta chain was sequenced for a study of blood T cell repertoires in COVID-19. Study at large: Samples of COVID-19 (acute and convalescent) were obtained from the United States, Italy and Spain. PBMCs, B-cell-depleted T cells, or T cells provided the cDNA or gDNA that made up the material.

As handled by the study authors: Reference gene primer amplification in the assay estimated nucleated cell counts. TCRdb's copy holds only in-frame clones and misses some; the assay was immunoSEQ multiplex PCR. V, J and clone size reflect that table, while D and trimming were determined from the DNA. Among 150,000 or so clones listed, around 80% were seen once. The CDR3 sequence is 15 residues long. V gave up 5 bases and J gave up 4 bases; unmatched junction bases: 4. From germline, CDR1 is SGDLS and CDR2 YYNGEE. Sequencing input: peripheral blood. This clonotype was sampled from a human donor with acute or convalescent COVID-19. The donor label of this sample is uncertain. The V call is TRBV9, the J call TRBJ2-3; TRBD2 matches 13 bases. In DNA form, the CDR3 reads TGTGCCAGCAGGGGGACTAGCGGGACCCCAGATACGCAGTATTTT. Encoded protein: CASRGTSGTPDTQYF.